Listed below are T cell receptor beta chains from one sample, sequenced in a study of T cell responses to AZD1222 COVID-19 vaccine. Libraries were prepared by immunoSEQ multiplex PCR; TCRdb keeps only in-frame clonotypes and omits some of them. The sample carries 130,000 or so clones, approximately 93% recorded once. The sample consisted of peripheral blood, taken on day 0 of AZD1222 vaccination. Receptor source: an adult in good health. The CDR3 runs from the conserved cysteine through the conserved F or W. Fields, in order: D gene, V gene, clone size, J gene, CDR3 protein, CDR3 DNA. D genes are given only for firm matches. A clone size is listed for some rows: how often the clone was seen (once, few, many), or a class if it is expanded.

>TRBD1|TRBV19|-|TRBJ1-2
CASSMLIQQGILHGYTF
TGTGCCAGTAGTATGCTTATTCAACAGGGGATTCTGCATGGCTACACCTTC
>TRBD2|TRBV19|-|TRBJ2-1
CASSIGLAGGVYNEQFF
TGTGCCAGTAGTATAGGTCTAGCGGGGGGCGTTTACAATGAGCAGTTCTTC
>-|TRBV21-1|-|TRBJ1-5
CASSNERGFGNQPQHF
TGTGCCAGCAGCAACGAAAGGGGATTCGGCAATCAGCCCCAGCATTTT
>-|TRBV7-9|once|TRBJ1-1
CASSPSGNTEAFF
TGTGCCAGCAGCCCCAGTGGGAACACTGAAGCTTTCTTT
>-|TRBV6-5|-|TRBJ2-1
CASSYSGGGHNEQFF
TGTGCCAGCAGTTACTCGGGCGGGGGCCACAATGAGCAGTTCTTC
>-|TRBV27|-|TRBJ1-6
CASSLQGDGSPLHF
TGTGCCAGCAGTTTGCAAGGGGATGGTTCACCCCTCCACTTT
>-|TRBV7-9|-|TRBJ1-6
CASSLGSSSPLHF
TGTGCCAGCAGCTTAGGGTCCAGTTCACCCCTCCACTTT
>TRBD2|TRBV6-5|-|TRBJ2-3
CASSLAGVLTDTQYF
TGTGCCAGCAGTTTAGCGGGGGTGCTCACAGATACGCAGTATTTT
>-|TRBV4-1|-|TRBJ1-3
CASSQARAIGNTIYF
TGCGCCAGCAGCCAGGCGCGGGCTATTGGAAACACCATATATTTT
>TRBD1|TRBV19|once|TRBJ2-1
CASSIRDRGYNEQFF
TGTGCCAGTAGTATCCGGGACAGGGGGTACAATGAGCAGTTCTTC
>-|TRBV18|once|TRBJ2-7
CASSPKLPGEQYF
TGTGCCAGCTCACCAAAGCTTCCCGGGGAGCAGTACTTC
>-|TRBV7-9|-|TRBJ1-3
CASSLSSITPPSGNTIYF
TGTGCCAGCAGCTTATCGTCTATAACCCCGCCTAGTGGAAACACCATATATTTT
>-|TRBV18|once|TRBJ1-3
CASSSDRSGNTIYF
TGTGCCAGCTCAAGTGACAGGTCTGGAAACACCATATATTTT
>-|TRBV11-3|-|TRBJ2-5
CASSLSEWETQYF
TGTGCCAGCAGCCTCAGCGAATGGGAGACCCAGTACTTC
>-|TRBV27|-|TRBJ2-7
CASSFRLGVTEQYF
TGTGCCAGCAGTTTTCGTCTGGGAGTCACCGAGCAGTACTTC
>-|TRBV6-5|once|TRBJ2-2
CASSYDRWHTGELFF
TGTGCCAGCAGTTACGACCGGTGGCACACCGGGGAGCTGTTTTTT
>-|TRBV19|-|TRBJ2-1
CASKGSSGYNEQFF
TGTGCCAGTAAAGGTAGCTCAGGCTACAATGAGCAGTTCTTC
>TRBD1|TRBV2|-|TRBJ1-6
CASSEYRGGSPLHF
TGTGCCAGCAGTGAGTACAGGGGCGGTTCACCCCTCCACTTT
>TRBD1|TRBV6-6|-|TRBJ1-3
CASSLGQGPYSGNTIYF
TGTGCCAGCAGTCTGGGACAGGGGCCTTACTCTGGAAACACCATATATTTT
>-|TRBV10-1|-|TRBJ2-2
CASSKLPGLGTGELFF
TGCGCCAGCAGCAAGCTTCCAGGGTTGGGCACCGGGGAGCTGTTTTTT
>-|TRBV18|-|TRBJ2-2
CASSPPGHANTGELFF
TGTGCCAGCTCACCACCCGGTCACGCGAACACCGGGGAGCTGTTTTTT
>-|TRBV5-4|-|TRBJ1-1
CASRSLQGKRTEAFF
TGTGCCAGCAGATCTCTGCAGGGGAAACGGACTGAAGCTTTCTTT
>TRBD2|TRBV19|-|TRBJ2-3
CASSMGLAGDTDTQYF
TGTGCCAGTAGTATGGGACTAGCGGGGGACACAGATACGCAGTATTTT
>-|TRBV6-5|-|TRBJ1-6
CASTLLPGLNSPLHF
TGTGCCAGCACCCTACTACCGGGGCTAAATTCACCCCTCCACTTT
>-|TRBV12-3/TRBV12-4|-|TRBJ1-1
CASSQRDFEAFF
TGTGCCAGCAGCCAGAGGGACTTTGAAGCTTTCTTT
>-|TRBV5-1|-|TRBJ1-1
CASSWGTRTEAFF
TGCGCCAGCAGCTGGGGGACACGCACTGAAGCTTTCTTT
>-|TRBV5-6|-|TRBJ1-2
CASSLGRTHDYGYTF
TGTGCCAGCAGCTTGGGGAGGACGCATGACTATGGCTACACCTTC
>-|TRBV4-1|-|TRBJ1-5
CASSQDQRGNQPQHF
TGCGCCAGCAGCCAAGATCAGAGGGGAAATCAGCCCCAGCATTTT
>TRBD2|TRBV9|-|TRBJ2-5
CASSAGLAGGPYQETQYF
TGTGCCAGCAGCGCTGGACTAGCGGGGGGCCCGTACCAAGAGACCCAGTACTTC
>-|TRBV6-5|-|TRBJ1-1
CASSYWRGTEAFF
TGTGCCAGCAGTTATTGGAGAGGAACTGAAGCTTTCTTT
>-|TRBV10-3|-|TRBJ2-7
CAISGPSSYEQYF
TGTGCCATCAGTGGACCCAGCTCCTACGAGCAGTACTTC
>-|TRBV12-3/TRBV12-4|-|TRBJ1-1
CASSPLGPEAFF
TGTGCCAGCAGTCCCCTCGGCCCTGAAGCTTTCTTT
>-|TRBV10-3|-|TRBJ1-6
CAISGGTGSSYNSPLHF
TGTGCCATCAGTGGGGGTACAGGGAGCTCCTATAATTCACCCCTCCACTTT
>-|TRBV7-8|-|TRBJ1-3
CASSLTGFHSGNTIYF
TGTGCCAGCAGCCTAACAGGGTTCCACTCTGGAAACACCATATATTTT
>-|TRBV3-1/TRBV3-2|-|TRBJ1-2
CASSPLRRYYGYTF
TGTGCCAGCAGTCCTCTAAGGAGGTACTATGGCTACACCTTC
>TRBD1|TRBV7-9|-|TRBJ2-3
CASSYRKGQEYTDTQYF
TGTGCCAGCAGCTACAGGAAAGGACAGGAATACACAGATACGCAGTATTTT
>TRBD2|TRBV5-1|-|TRBJ2-1
CASSLSGGYNEQFF
TGCGCCAGCAGCTTAAGCGGGGGGTACAATGAGCAGTTCTTC
>-|TRBV10-3|-|TRBJ2-3
CAISESTGQYF
TGTGCCATCAGTGAGTCGACAGGACAGTATTTT
>TRBD2|TRBV2|-|TRBJ2-2
CASSDLAGTGELFF
TGTGCCAGCAGTGACCTAGCGGGAACCGGGGAGCTGTTTTTT
>-|TRBV6-5|once|TRBJ2-1
CASLWHRSSYNEQFF
TGTGCCAGCTTATGGCATCGTAGTTCCTACAATGAGCAGTTCTTC
>TRBD1|TRBV5-1|few|TRBJ2-1
CASSLGTGGNEQFF
TGCGCCAGCAGCTTGGGGACAGGGGGTAATGAGCAGTTCTTC
>-|TRBV7-6|-|TRBJ2-1
CASSSDFANEQFF
TGTGCCAGCAGCTCCGACTTCGCCAATGAGCAGTTCTTC
>TRBD1|TRBV6-5|once|TRBJ1-1
CASSFSGTGGLEAFF
TGTGCCAGCAGTTTCTCCGGGACAGGAGGGCTCGAAGCTTTCTTT
>-|TRBV23-1|-|TRBJ1-1
CASSQLYYTEAFF
TGCGCCAGCAGTCAACTTTATTACACTGAAGCTTTCTTT
>-|TRBV7-2|-|TRBJ2-1
CASSLVETLTYNEQFF
TGTGCCAGCAGCTTAGTTGAGACACTTACCTACAATGAGCAGTTCTTC